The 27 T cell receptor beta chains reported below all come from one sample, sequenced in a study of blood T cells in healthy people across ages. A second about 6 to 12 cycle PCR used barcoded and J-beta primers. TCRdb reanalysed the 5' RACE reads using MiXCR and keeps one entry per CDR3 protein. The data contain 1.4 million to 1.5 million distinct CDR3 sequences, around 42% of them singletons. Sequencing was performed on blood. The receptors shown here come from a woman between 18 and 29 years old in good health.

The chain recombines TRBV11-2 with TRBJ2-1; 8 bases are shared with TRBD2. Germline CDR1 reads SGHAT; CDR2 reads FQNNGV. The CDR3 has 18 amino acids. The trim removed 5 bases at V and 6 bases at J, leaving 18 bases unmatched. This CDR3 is CASSKRPGTSSGTNEQFF. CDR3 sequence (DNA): TGTGCCAGCAGCAAACGTCCCGGGACTAGTTCGGGGACCAATGAGCAGTTCTTC.

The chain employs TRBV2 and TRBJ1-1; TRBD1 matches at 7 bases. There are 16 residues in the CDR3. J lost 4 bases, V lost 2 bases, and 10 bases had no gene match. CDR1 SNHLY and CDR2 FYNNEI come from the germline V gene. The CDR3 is CASSEWGGTDPTEAFF. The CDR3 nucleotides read TGTGCCAGCAGTGAATGGGGTGGGACAGACCCCACTGAAGCTTTCTTT.

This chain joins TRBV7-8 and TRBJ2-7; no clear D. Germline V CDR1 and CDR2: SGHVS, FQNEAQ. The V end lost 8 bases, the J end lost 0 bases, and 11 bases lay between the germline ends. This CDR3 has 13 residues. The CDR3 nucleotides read TGTGCCAGCCACAGACGTGGCTCCTACGAGCAGTACTTC. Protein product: CASHRRGSYEQYF.

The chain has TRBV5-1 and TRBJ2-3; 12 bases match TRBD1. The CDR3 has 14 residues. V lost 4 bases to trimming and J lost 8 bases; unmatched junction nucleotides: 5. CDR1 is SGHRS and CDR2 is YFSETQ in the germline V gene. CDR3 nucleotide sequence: TGCGCCAGCAGCGGGACAGGGGGCGAGGTTACGCAGTATTTT. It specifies CASSGTGGEVTQYF. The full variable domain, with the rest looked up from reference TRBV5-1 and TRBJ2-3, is KAGVTQTPRYLIKTRGQQVTLSCSPISGHRSVSWYQQTPGQGLQFLFEYFSETQRNKGNFPGRFSGRQFSNSRSEMNVSTLELGDSALYLCASSGTGGEVTQYFGPGTRLTVL.

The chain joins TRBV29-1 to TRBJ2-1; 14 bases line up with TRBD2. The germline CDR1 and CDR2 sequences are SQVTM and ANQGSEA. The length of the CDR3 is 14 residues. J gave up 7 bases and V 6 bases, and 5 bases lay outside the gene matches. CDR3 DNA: TGCAGCGTGAGGACTAGCGGGAGGATAAATGAGCAGTTCTTC. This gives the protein CSVRTSGRINEQFF.

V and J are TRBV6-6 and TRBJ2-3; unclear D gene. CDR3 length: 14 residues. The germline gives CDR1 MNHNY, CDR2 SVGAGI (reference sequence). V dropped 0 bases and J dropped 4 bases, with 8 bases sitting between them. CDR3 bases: TGTGCCAGCAGTTACTCGGGATCTGCAGATACGCAGTATTTT. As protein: CASSYSGSADTQYF.

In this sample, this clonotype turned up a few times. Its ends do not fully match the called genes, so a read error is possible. As DNA, the CDR3 is TGTGCCAACAGCTTAGCCGGGACTTCCACAGATACGCAGTATTTT. Encoded protein: CANSLAGTSTDTQYF. This chain uses TRBV7-9 with TRBJ2-3; D may be TRBD2 (6 bases). The germline gives CDR1 SEHNR, CDR2 FQNEAQ (reference sequence). This CDR3 has 15 residues.

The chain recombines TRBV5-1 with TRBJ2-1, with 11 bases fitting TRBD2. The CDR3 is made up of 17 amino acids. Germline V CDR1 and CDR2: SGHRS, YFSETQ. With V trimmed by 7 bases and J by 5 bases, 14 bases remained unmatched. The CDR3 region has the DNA TGCGCCAGCTCAGGGGGAGTAGCGGGGGGGATACACAATGAGCAGTTCTTC. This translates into CASSGGVAGGIHNEQFF.

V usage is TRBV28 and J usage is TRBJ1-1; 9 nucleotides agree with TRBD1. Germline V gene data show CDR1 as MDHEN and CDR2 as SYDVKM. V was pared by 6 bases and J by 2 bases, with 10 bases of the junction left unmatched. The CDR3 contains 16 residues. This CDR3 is CASRASDRGLNTEAFF. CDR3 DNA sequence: TGTGCCAGCAGAGCCTCGGACAGGGGTCTAAACACTGAAGCTTTCTTT.

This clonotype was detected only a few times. In nucleotides, the CDR3 is TGCAGTGCTCCGTGGCGGTCCTCCTACAATGAGCAGTTCTTC. Its protein product is CSAPWRSSYNEQFF. This chain joins TRBV20-1 and TRBJ2-1; D uncertain. The length of the CDR3 is 14 residues. Germline V gene lookup returns CDR1 DFQATT and CDR2 SNEGSKA (reference sequence). The V gene lost 5 bases and the J gene lost 0 bases, with 11 bases spanning the gap.

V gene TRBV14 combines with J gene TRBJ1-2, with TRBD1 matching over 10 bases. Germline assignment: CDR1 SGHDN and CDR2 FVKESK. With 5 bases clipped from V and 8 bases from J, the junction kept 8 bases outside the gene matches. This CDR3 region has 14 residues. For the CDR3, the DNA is TGTGCCAGCAGCAAAGCCGGGACAGGGGAAGGCTACACCTTC. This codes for CASSKAGTGEGYTF.

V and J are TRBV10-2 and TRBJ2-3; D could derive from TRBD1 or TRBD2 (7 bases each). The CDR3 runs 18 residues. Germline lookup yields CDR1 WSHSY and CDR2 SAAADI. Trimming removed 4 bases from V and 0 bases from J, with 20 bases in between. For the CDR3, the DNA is TGCGCCAGCAGTGTTGGGAGGGGGCGGAGCCCAAGCACAGATACGCAGTATTTT. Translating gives CASSVGRGRSPSTDTQYF.

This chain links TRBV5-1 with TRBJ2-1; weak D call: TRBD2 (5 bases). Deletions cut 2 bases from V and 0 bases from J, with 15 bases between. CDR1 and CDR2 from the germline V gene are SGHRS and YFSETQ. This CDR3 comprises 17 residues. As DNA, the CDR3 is TGCGCCAGCAGCTTCCGGGCCCTCACTAGCTCCTACAATGAGCAGTTCTTC. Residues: CASSFRALTSSYNEQFF.

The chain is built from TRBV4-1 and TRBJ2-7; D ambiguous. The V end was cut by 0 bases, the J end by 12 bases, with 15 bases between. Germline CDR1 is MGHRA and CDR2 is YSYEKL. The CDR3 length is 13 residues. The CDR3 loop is CASSQDAEETRYF. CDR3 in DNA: TGCGCCAGCAGCCAAGATGCGGAAGAGACCCGGTACTTC.

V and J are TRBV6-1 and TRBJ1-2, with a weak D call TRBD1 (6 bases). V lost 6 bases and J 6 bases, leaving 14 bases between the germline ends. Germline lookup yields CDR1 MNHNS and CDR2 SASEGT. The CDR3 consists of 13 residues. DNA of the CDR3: TGTGCCAGCAGCGGCTTACAGGGAAATGGCTACACCTTC. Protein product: CASSGLQGNGYTF.

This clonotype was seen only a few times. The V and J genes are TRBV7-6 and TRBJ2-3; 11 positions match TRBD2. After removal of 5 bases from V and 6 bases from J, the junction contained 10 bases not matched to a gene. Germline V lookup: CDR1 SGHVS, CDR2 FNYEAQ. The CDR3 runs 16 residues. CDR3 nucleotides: TGTGCCAGCAGCCCCGGGACTAGCGGACCCACCGATACGCAGTATTTT. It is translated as CASSPGTSGPTDTQYF.

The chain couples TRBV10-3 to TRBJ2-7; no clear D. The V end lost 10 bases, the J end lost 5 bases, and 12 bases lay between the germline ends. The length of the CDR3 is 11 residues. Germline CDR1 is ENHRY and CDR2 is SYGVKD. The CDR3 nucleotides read TGTGCCACCAAGATGGCCCACGAGCAGTACTTC. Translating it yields CATKMAHEQYF.

Here the CDR3 DNA reads TGTGCCAGCAGCTTAGTACTTTCTGGGGCCAACGTCCTGACTTTC. Translating it yields CASSLVLSGANVLTF. The chain recombines TRBV11-3 with TRBJ2-6, with D uncertain. The CDR3 contains 15 residues. The germline CDR1 and CDR2 sequences are SGHNT and YENEEA. Trimming stripped 1 base from V and 1 base from J, with 5 bases between.

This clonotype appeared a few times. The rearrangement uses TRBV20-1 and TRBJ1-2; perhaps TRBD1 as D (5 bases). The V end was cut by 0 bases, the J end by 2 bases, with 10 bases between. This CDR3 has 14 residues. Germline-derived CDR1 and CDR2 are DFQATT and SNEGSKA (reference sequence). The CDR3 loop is CSARDSRQNYGYTF. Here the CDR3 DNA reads TGCAGTGCTAGAGATTCTCGACAGAACTATGGCTACACCTTC.

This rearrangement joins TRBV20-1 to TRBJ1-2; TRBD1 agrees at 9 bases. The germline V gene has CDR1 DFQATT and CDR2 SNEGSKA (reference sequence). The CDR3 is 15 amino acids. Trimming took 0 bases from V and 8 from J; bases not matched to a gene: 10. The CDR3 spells CSARDRTGGAGGYTF. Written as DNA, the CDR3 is TGCAGTGCTAGAGATAGAACAGGGGGCGCTGGGGGCTACACCTTC.

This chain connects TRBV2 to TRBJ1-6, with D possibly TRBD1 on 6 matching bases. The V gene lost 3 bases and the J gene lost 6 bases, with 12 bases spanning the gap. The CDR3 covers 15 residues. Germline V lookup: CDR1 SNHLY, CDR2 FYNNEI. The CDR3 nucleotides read TGTGCCAGCAGTGAGGAGGGGGTAGGTAATTCACCCCTCCACTTT. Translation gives CASSEEGVGNSPLHF.

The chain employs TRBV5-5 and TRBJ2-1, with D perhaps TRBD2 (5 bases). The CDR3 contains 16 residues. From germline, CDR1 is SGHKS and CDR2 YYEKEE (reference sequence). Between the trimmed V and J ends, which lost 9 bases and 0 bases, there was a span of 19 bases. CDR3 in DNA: TGTGCCAACACCTACCCGGGGTACAGCTCCTACAATGAGCAGTTCTTC. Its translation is CANTYPGYSSYNEQFF.

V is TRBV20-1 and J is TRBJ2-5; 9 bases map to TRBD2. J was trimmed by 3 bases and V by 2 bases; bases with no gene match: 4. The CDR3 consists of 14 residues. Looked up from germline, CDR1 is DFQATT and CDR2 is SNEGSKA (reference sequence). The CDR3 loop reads CSARISGGKETQYF. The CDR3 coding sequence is TGCAGTGCTAGAATTAGCGGGGGTAAAGAGACCCAGTACTTC.

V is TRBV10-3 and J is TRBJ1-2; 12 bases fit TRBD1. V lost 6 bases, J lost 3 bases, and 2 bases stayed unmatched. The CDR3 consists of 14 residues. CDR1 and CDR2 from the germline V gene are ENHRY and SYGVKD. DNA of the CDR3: TGTGCCATCAGAGGGACAGGGGGCGACTATGGCTACACCTTC. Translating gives CAIRGTGGDYGYTF.

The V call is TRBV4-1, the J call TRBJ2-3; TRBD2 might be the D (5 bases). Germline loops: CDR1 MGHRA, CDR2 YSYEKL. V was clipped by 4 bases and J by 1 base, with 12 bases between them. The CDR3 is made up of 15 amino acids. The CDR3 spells CASSRSTGGTDTQYF. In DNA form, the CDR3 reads TGCGCCAGCAGCCGAAGTACCGGGGGCACAGATACGCAGTATTTT.

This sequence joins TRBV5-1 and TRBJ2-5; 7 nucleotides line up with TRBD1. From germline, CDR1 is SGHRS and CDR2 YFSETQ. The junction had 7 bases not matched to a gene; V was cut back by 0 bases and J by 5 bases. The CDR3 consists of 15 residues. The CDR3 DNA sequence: TGCGCCAGCAGCTTGGTCGTGACAGGGCAGGAGACCCAGTACTTC. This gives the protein CASSLVVTGQETQYF.

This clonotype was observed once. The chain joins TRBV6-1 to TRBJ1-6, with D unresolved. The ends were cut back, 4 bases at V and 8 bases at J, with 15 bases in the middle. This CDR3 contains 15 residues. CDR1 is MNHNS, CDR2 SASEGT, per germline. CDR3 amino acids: CASSAMLGLDSPLHF. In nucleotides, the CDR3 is TGTGCCAGCAGTGCCATGCTGGGTCTAGATTCACCCCTCCACTTT.